This TCR beta chain stems from a study of cytomegalovirus exposure and HLA in healthy donors. Points on this clone: The antigen is undetermined.

Findings and limits, study-wide: Being productive about 87% or about 30% of the time was typical of most TCR beta V segments in an earlier analysis. Sequence variants that were highly shared formed a cluster that was likely a sequencing artifact. Later on, an analysis found that several of the most significant clusters appeared to be linked to common viral pathogens, which included parvovirus B19.

The PCR ran on 60 Vbeta and 13 Jbeta primers. Assay used: immunoSEQ multiplex PCR; TCRdb lists only in-frame clones, some missing. The top ten clones hold about 2.1% of a sample with fewer than 200,000 clones, 80% to 90% of them seen once. Sequencing was carried out using PBMCs. This sequence was found in a woman aged 18-29 years in good health and CMV-seronegative.

The CDR3 DNA reads as TGTGCCTGGGTCACCGGGACTAGCGATGTCTCTGGGCAGTTCTTC. Translated: CAWVTGTSDVSGQFF. The V gene is TRBV30, the J gene TRBJ2-1; TRBD2 agrees at 10 bases. This CDR3 spans 15 amino acids. Germline CDR1 is GTSNPN and CDR2 is SVGIG (reference sequence). V lost 5 bases and J lost 12; bases outside the gene matches: 16.